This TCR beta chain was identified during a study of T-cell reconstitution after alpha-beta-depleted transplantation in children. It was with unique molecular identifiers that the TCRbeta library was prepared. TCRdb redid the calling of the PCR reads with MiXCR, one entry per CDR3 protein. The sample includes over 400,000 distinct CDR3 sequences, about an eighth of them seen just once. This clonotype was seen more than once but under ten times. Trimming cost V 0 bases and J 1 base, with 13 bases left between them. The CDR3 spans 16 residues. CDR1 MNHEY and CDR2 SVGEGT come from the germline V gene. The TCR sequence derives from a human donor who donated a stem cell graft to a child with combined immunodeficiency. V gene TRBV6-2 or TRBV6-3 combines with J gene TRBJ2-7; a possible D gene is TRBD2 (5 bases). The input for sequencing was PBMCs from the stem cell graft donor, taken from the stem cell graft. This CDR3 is CASSYSASLGSYEQYF. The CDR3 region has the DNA TGTGCCAGCAGTTACTCGGCTAGCCTCGGATCCTACGAGCAGTACTTC.